This TCR beta chain emerged from a study of control samples from healthy donors and cancer patients. Only in-frame clones appear in the TCRdb table, and some are missing; sequencing was by immunoSEQ multiplex PCR. Of about 97,000 clones in the sample, 92% were seen once. The length of the CDR3 is 11 residues. Germline CDR1 and CDR2: MNHEY and SVGAGI. The V gene lost 2 bases and the J gene lost 7 bases, with 5 bases spanning the gap. The gene calls are TRBV6-5 and TRBJ2-5; TRBD2 might be the D (5 bases). The source is a woman aged 18-35 years in good health. Material: blood. The CDR3 sequence is CASSYGRTQYF. The CDR3 nucleotides read TGTGCCAGCAGTTACGGGAGGACCCAGTACTTC.